A single sample is the source of the 14 T cell receptor beta chains below, sequenced in a study of blood T cell repertoires in COVID-19. Produced via immunoSEQ multiplex PCR; TCRdb's table is partial and in-frame only. The data show a few hundred thousand clones, around 91% seen once. The sequenced sample was PBMCs or T cells enriched from blood (not recorded which). These TCRs come from a woman in her thirties or forties who had recovered from COVID-19.

This clone turned up a few times. The rearrangement uses TRBV11-3 and TRBJ2-7; D is unclear. The germline CDR1 and CDR2 sequences are SGHNT and YENEEA. This CDR3 is built from 15 residues. V was cut by 1 base and J by 4 bases, with 14 bases left in between. This CDR3 is CASSLVPVGSYEQYF. In nucleotides, the CDR3 is TGTGCCAGCAGCTTAGTCCCCGTCGGTTCGTACGAGCAGTACTTC.

This clone was recorded once. This chain links TRBV28 with TRBJ2-1; a possible D gene is TRBD1 (5 bases). The CDR3 extends over 11 amino acids. V dropped 8 bases and J dropped 9 bases, with 11 bases sitting between them. Germline V lookup: CDR1 MDHEN, CDR2 SYDVKM. The CDR3 DNA follows: TGTGCCAGCGGGGCCCCACCTGAGCAGTTCTTC. It yields the protein CASGAPPEQFF.

V is TRBV6-5 and J is TRBJ1-2, with 9 bases lining up with TRBD1. Germline V gives CDR1 MNHEY, CDR2 SVGAGI. V lost 6 bases, J lost 6 bases, and 11 bases stayed unmatched. The CDR3 has 15 residues. CDR3 protein: CASRTGGRRPDGYTF. CDR3 in DNA: TGTGCCAGCAGAACAGGGGGCAGGCGTCCCGATGGCTACACCTTC.

This clone was recorded a few times. The chain carries TRBV12-1 and TRBJ2-1; the table's D call, TRBD2, was not checked against the DNA. TRBV12-1 is tagged as a pseudogene. The CDR3 contains 17 residues. Written as DNA, the CDR3 is TGTGCCAGCAGCTCCCCGGTGGGTCCTAGCTCCTACAATGAGCAGTTCTTC. Translating gives CASSSPVGPSSYNEQFF.

The V call is TRBV6-5, the J call TRBJ2-2; 9 bases map to TRBD2. Unmatched junction bases numbered 5, after V lost 2 bases and J lost 7 bases. CDR3 size: 15 residues. Per the germline V gene, CDR1 is MNHEY and CDR2 is SVGAGI. For the CDR3, the DNA is TGTGCCAGCAGTTACGCGGGAGGGCCAAACGGGGAGCTGTTTTTT. Translated: CASSYAGGPNGELFF.

There are many counts of this clone. The V and J genes are TRBV19 and TRBJ2-7, with a possible D match to TRBD1 (5 bases). Looked up from germline, CDR1 is LNHDA and CDR2 is SQIVND (reference sequence). The CDR3 consists of 13 residues. V shed 8 bases and J shed 6 bases, with 17 bases lying between them. The DNA for the CDR3 is TGTGCCAGTCAGTCAGGTAGGGGTCGCGAGCAGTACTTC. Protein product: CASQSGRGREQYF. Full variable domain (missing parts from reference TRBV19 and TRBJ2-7): DGGITQSPKYLFRKEGQNVTLSCEQNLNHDAMYWYRQDPGQGLRLIYYSQIVNDFQKGDIAEGYSVSREKKESFPLTVTSAQKNPTAFYLCASQSGRGREQYFGPGTRLTVT.

V gene TRBV6-2 or TRBV6-3 combines with J gene TRBJ1-2; no reliable D call. The germline gives CDR1 MNHEY, CDR2 SVGEGT. The germline V and J ends were trimmed by 2 bases and 4 bases, with 5 bases remaining between them. The CDR3 totals 12 residues. The CDR3 region has the DNA TGTGCCAGCAGTTACGGAGTCTATGGCTACACCTTC. This codes for CASSYGVYGYTF.

The genes are TRBV7-9 and TRBJ2-1; 9 positions match TRBD2. The length of the CDR3 is 14 residues. Germline V gene lookup returns CDR1 SEHNR and CDR2 FQNEAQ (reference sequence). Losses at the gene ends were 5 bases for V and 9 bases for J; bases not matched to a gene: 8. The CDR3 loop is CASSVGLALGEQFF. The CDR3, as DNA: TGTGCCAGCAGCGTGGGACTAGCCCTGGGTGAGCAGTTCTTC.

This chain connects TRBV6-5 to TRBJ2-7; 11 bases align to TRBD1. Germline trimming cut 6 bases from V and 3 bases from J; bases unmatched to any gene: 7. This CDR3 region has 15 residues. Germline V gene lookup returns CDR1 MNHEY and CDR2 SVGAGI. The CDR3 DNA follows: TGTGCCAGCAGCCCGGGACAGGGGGTTTTCTACGAGCAGTACTTC. It is translated as CASSPGQGVFYEQYF.

J is TRBJ1-3 and V is TRBV15; D unclear. The CDR3 loop spans 16 amino acids. Germline V gene data show CDR1 as LNHNV and CDR2 as YYDKDF (reference sequence). V was shortened by 1 base and J by 0 bases, with 10 bases between the two germline ends. CDR3 region: CATSRGSGVSGNTIYF. In DNA, the CDR3 is TGTGCCACCAGCAGAGGATCAGGCGTCTCTGGAAACACCATATATTTT. The full variable domain, in which reference TRBV15 and TRBJ1-3 provide the parts outside the CDR3, is DAMVIQNPRYQVTQFGKPVTLSCSQTLNHNVMYWYQQKSSQAPKLLFHYYDKDFNNEADTPDNFQSRRPNTSFCFLDIRSPGLGDTAMYLCATSRGSGVSGNTIYFGEGSWLTVV.

In this sample, this clone turned up once. V and J are TRBV3-1 (or the pseudogene TRBV3-2) and TRBJ2-7; tentative D call: TRBD2 (6 bases). This CDR3 has 15 residues. Trimming took 3 bases from V and 7 from J, leaving 19 bases between them. Germline V gives CDR1 LGHDT, CDR2 YNNKEL (reference sequence). CDR3 coding DNA: TGTGCCAGCAGCCAGGATTCCGCGGGGTATTGGGAGCAGTACTTC. This translates into CASSQDSAGYWEQYF.

V is TRBV7-9 and J is TRBJ2-3, with TRBD2 identical over 14 bases. The ends lost 0 bases at V and 4 bases at J; junction bases unmatched: 9. CDR1 SEHNR and CDR2 FQNEAQ come from the germline V gene (reference sequence). This CDR3 has 19 residues. The CDR3 DNA sequence: TGTGCCAGCAGCTTAGCCCGGACTAGCGGGGGGACGGGCGCAGATACGCAGTATTTT. This codes for CASSLARTSGGTGADTQYF.

The chain combines TRBV24-1 with TRBJ2-3, with D maybe TRBD2 (5 bases). V was pared by 3 bases and J by 1 base, with 13 bases between. The CDR3 loop spans 16 amino acids. CDR1 KGHDR and CDR2 SFDVKD come from the germline V gene. The chain's CDR3 is CATSDPGRGGTDTQYF. CDR3 nucleotides: TGTGCCACCAGTGATCCAGGACGGGGAGGCACAGATACGCAGTATTTT.

The V gene is TRBV7-9, the J gene TRBJ1-3; possibly TRBD1 for D (5 bases). This CDR3 has 14 residues. Per germline, CDR1 SEHNR and CDR2 FQNEAQ (reference sequence). Trimming took off 3 bases at V and 4 bases at J, with 10 bases between the two ends. CDR3: CASSFPGSGNTIYF. The CDR3 DNA reads as TGTGCCAGCAGCTTTCCAGGGTCCGGAAACACCATATATTTT.